These 24 T cell receptor beta chains share one sample of origin, sequenced in a study of graft-versus-host responses after intestinal transplantation. Plates contained approximately 200,000 CFSE-labeled responder cells and approximately 200,000 irradiated, violet-dye-labeled stimulator cells. Assay used: immunoSEQ multiplex PCR; TCRdb lists only in-frame clones, some missing. The table shows 10,000 to 15,000 clones, with about 31% occurring only once. Sequences were derived from alloreactive CD8+ T cells from a mixed lymphocyte reaction culture, sampled before intestinal transplant. As to subset: CFSE-low proliferating T cells sorted from roughly six-day pre-transplant mixed lymphocyte reaction (GvH or HvG direction). Receptor source: a human patient who received an intestinal transplant.

The chain uses TRBV10-3 and TRBJ2-4; tentative D call: TRBD2 (6 bases). Germline values: CDR1 ENHRY, CDR2 SYGVKD. V dropped 2 bases and J dropped 7 bases, with 15 bases sitting between them. This CDR3 contains 15 residues. The CDR3 sequence is CAISEGRGAPNIQYF. CDR3 coding DNA: TGTGCCATCAGTGAGGGGCGGGGCGCACCTAACATTCAGTACTTC.

This clone was seen once. V gene TRBV21-1 combines with J gene TRBJ2-4; the DNA was not used to check the table's D call, TRBD1. TRBV21-1 is a pseudogene. The length of the CDR3 is 18 residues. The CDR3: CASSGGQGNEIAKNIQYF. The CDR3 coding sequence is TGTGCCAGCAGCGGGGGACAGGGAAATGAGATAGCCAAAAACATTCAGTACTTC.

By sample share, this clone is medium-sized. This chain uses TRBV5-1 with TRBJ2-7; D uncertain. The V gene lost 0 bases and the J gene lost 5 bases, with 15 bases spanning the gap. CDR3 length equals 15 residues. Germline V gives CDR1 SGHRS, CDR2 YFSETQ. For the CDR3, the DNA is TGCGCCAGCAGCTTGGTCCCAGCCCGAAACCACGAGCAGTACTTC. As protein: CASSLVPARNHEQYF. Full variable domain (missing parts from reference TRBV5-1 and TRBJ2-7): KAGVTQTPRYLIKTRGQQVTLSCSPISGHRSVSWYQQTPGQGLQFLFEYFSETQRNKGNFPGRFSGRQFSNSRSEMNVSTLELGDSALYLCASSLVPARNHEQYFGPGTRLTVT.

This clone was seen more than once but under ten times. This clone may be a read error of a much larger clone one base away. The chain joins TRBV4-2 to TRBJ1-4; D gene ambiguous. From germline, CDR1 is LGHNA and CDR2 YNFKEQ. The CDR3 has 17 residues. The ends were cut back, 0 bases at V and 4 bases at J, with 15 bases in the middle. CDR3 region: CASSQDPGRAFNEKLFF. The DNA of the CDR3 is TGTGCCAGCAGCCAAGATCCGGGTAGGGCCTTTAATGAAAAACTGTTTTTT.

The rearrangement links TRBV10-1 to TRBJ1-2; possible D gene TRBD1, 6 bases. Germline V gene lookup returns CDR1 WNHNN and CDR2 SYGVQD (reference sequence). The CDR3 runs 20 residues. Trimming took off 6 bases at V and 0 bases at J, with 29 bases between the two ends. For the CDR3, the DNA is TGCGCCAGCAGACCCGTGATGGTACAGGGCTACTTCCCGACTAACTATGGCTACACCTTC. Translated, it gives CASRPVMVQGYFPTNYGYTF.

Relative to its sample, this clone is medium-sized. V is TRBV6-5 and J is TRBJ2-5; perhaps TRBD1 as D (5 bases). Deletions cut 2 bases from V and 2 bases from J, with 9 bases between. The CDR3 extends over 14 amino acids. Germline assignment: CDR1 MNHEY and CDR2 SVGAGI. CDR3 coding DNA: TGTGCCAGCAGTTACGGGGCAGGACAAGAGACCCAGTACTTC. This sequence encodes CASSYGAGQETQYF.

J is TRBJ1-1 and V is TRBV6-5, with D possibly matching TRBD1 (6 bases). From germline, CDR1 is MNHEY and CDR2 SVGAGI. CDR3 length: 13 residues. V lost 1 base and J lost 6, with 9 bases in between. Here the CDR3 DNA reads TGTGCCAGCAGTTACTTCGGGGGCGCTGAAGCTTTCTTT. It yields the protein CASSYFGGAEAFF.

The chain couples TRBV7-9 to TRBJ2-5; D is unresolved. The CDR3 is 15 residues long. CDR1 is SEHNR, CDR2 FQNEAQ, per germline (reference sequence). V was trimmed by 1 base and J by 0 bases, leaving 9 bases between them. The CDR3, as DNA: TGTGCCAGCAGCTTAGGAGGTCGGCACCAAGAGACCCAGTACTTC. It encodes CASSLGGRHQETQYF.

There are a few counts of this clone. The chain uses TRBV10-1 and TRBJ1-5; D gene unclear. V lost 2 bases to trimming and J lost 5 bases, with 7 bases between them. Germline CDR1 WNHNN, CDR2 SYGVQD (reference sequence). This CDR3 comprises 13 residues. The CDR3 nucleotides read TGCGCCAGCAGTGAGAGACCCGATCAGCCCCAGCATTTT. Its translation: CASSERPDQPQHF.

The chain employs TRBV29-1 and TRBJ2-1; 7 nucleotides line up with TRBD2. V was pared by 4 bases and J by 8 bases, with 14 bases of the junction left unmatched. Germline V gene lookup returns CDR1 SQVTM and CDR2 ANQGSEA. The CDR3 runs 15 residues. DNA of the CDR3: TGCAGCGTTGTGGGAGACGTCGGGGGGAGTCATGAGCAGTTCTTC. Amino acids: CSVVGDVGGSHEQFF.

The rearrangement joins TRBV5-5 to TRBJ1-1; D unclear. Germline values: CDR1 SGHKS, CDR2 YYEKEE (reference sequence). The CDR3 has 13 amino acids. V lost 0 bases to trimming and J lost 1 base, with 4 bases between them. CDR3 in DNA: TGTGCCAGCAGCTTGGGCTCGAACACTGAAGCTTTCTTT. Translation gives CASSLGSNTEAFF.

The chain joins TRBV30 to TRBJ2-1, with 10 bases lining up with TRBD2. V dropped 3 bases and J dropped 1; count of bases not matched to a gene: 6. The germline V gene has CDR1 GTSNPN and CDR2 SVGIG (reference sequence). The CDR3 is 16 residues long. The CDR3 loop is CAWSLGLALSYNEQFF. The CDR3 DNA is TGTGCCTGGAGCCTGGGACTAGCGCTATCCTACAATGAGCAGTTCTTC.

The rearrangement links TRBV4-1 to TRBJ2-1; no reliable D call. Germline V lookup: CDR1 MGHRA, CDR2 YSYEKL. CDR3 length equals 22 residues. Trimming stripped 3 bases from V and 3 bases from J, with 33 bases between. CDR3 residues: CASSQRRLTVKWWARLYNEQFF. CDR3 coding DNA: TGCGCCAGCAGCCAGCGCCGCCTTACAGTAAAATGGTGGGCTCGGCTCTACAATGAGCAGTTCTTC.

Note on this clone: One end of the junction is discordant with germline, which a read error may explain. This chain connects TRBV6-4 to TRBJ2-7; 7 bases match TRBD2. This CDR3 has 15 amino acids. Germline assignment: CDR1 MRHNA and CDR2 SNTAGT. The DNA for the CDR3 is TGTGCCAGCAGTTACTCGCCGGGGGGAATCTACGAGCAGTACTTC. Encoded protein: CASSYSPGGIYEQYF.

This clone came up a few times. This chain connects TRBV6-5 to TRBJ2-7; possible D gene TRBD2, 6 bases. V dropped 2 bases and J dropped 3 bases, with 8 bases sitting between them. This CDR3 has 13 amino acids. CDR1 is MNHEY and CDR2 is SVGAGI in the germline V gene. The CDR3 nucleotides read TGTGCCAGCAGTTACGGCGGGGACTACGAGCAGTACTTC. Translated, it gives CASSYGGDYEQYF.

The V call is TRBV5-4, the J call TRBJ1-2, with D tentatively TRBD1 (5 bases). The CDR3 has 14 amino acids. Trimming removed 2 bases from V and 5 bases from J, with 13 bases in between. Germline V CDR1 and CDR2: SGHNT, YYREEE (reference sequence). The CDR3 nucleotides are TGTGCCAGCAGCTTCGGGGCAGCCCTATATGGCTACACCTTC. Translated, it gives CASSFGAALYGYTF.

The CDR3 DNA is TGCGCCAGCAGCTCCGGACTAGTCTACGAGCAGTACTTC. Translated, it gives CASSSGLVYEQYF. This sequence joins TRBV5-1 and TRBJ2-7, with 7 bases identical to TRBD2. The germline V gene encodes CDR1 SGHRS and CDR2 YFSETQ. The CDR3 sequence is 13 residues long. The J segment lost 3 bases and the V segment lost 3 bases, leaving 3 bases of the junction unmatched. Filled out from reference TRBV5-1 and TRBJ2-7, the complete variable domain reads KAGVTQTPRYLIKTRGQQVTLSCSPISGHRSVSWYQQTPGQGLQFLFEYFSETQRNKGNFPGRFSGRQFSNSRSEMNVSTLELGDSALYLCASSSGLVYEQYFGPGTRLTVT.

The chain combines TRBV6-5 with TRBJ2-3; perhaps TRBD2 as D (6 bases). Germline lookup yields CDR1 MNHEY and CDR2 SVGAGI. The V end lost 2 bases, the J end lost 0 bases, and 9 bases lay between the germline ends. The CDR3 totals 15 residues. CDR3 residues: CASSYVAASTDTQYF. The CDR3 DNA sequence: TGTGCCAGCAGTTACGTAGCGGCTAGCACAGATACGCAGTATTTT.

The rearrangement links TRBV6-1 to TRBJ1-2, with no clear D. Deletions cut 5 bases from V and 5 bases from J, with 9 bases between. This CDR3 has 12 residues. The germline CDR1 and CDR2 sequences are MNHNS and SASEGT. CDR3 sequence (DNA): TGTGCCAGCAGTTTGTACCGGTATGGCTACACCTTC. This sequence encodes CASSLYRYGYTF.

This chain links TRBV5-4 with TRBJ2-2; 9 positions match TRBD2. Germline V gene sequence: CDR1 SGHNT, CDR2 YYREEE (reference sequence). With V trimmed by 4 bases and J by 4 bases, 8 bases remained unmatched. CDR3 length: 16 residues. CDR3 nucleotides: TGTGCCAGCAGCCGAGCTGGGACTAGCTTCACCGGGGAGCTGTTTTTT. This codes for CASSRAGTSFTGELFF.

V gene TRBV15 combines with J gene TRBJ2-2; D remains ambiguous. The germline V and J ends were trimmed by 0 bases and 4 bases, with 6 bases remaining between them. CDR3 size: 14 residues. The germline gives CDR1 LNHNV, CDR2 YYDKDF (reference sequence). The CDR3 loop reads CATSRDLSTGELFF. In nucleotides, the CDR3 is TGTGCCACCAGCAGAGATTTGTCCACCGGGGAGCTGTTTTTT. The complete variable domain, with remaining parts taken from reference TRBV15 and TRBJ2-2, reads DAMVIQNPRYQVTQFGKPVTLSCSQTLNHNVMYWYQQKSSQAPKLLFHYYDKDFNNEADTPDNFQSRRPNTSFCFLDIRSPGLGDTAMYLCATSRDLSTGELFFGEGSRLTVL.

This clone was seen only a few times. The rearrangement links TRBV7-9 to TRBJ1-2; possible D gene TRBD1, 6 bases. V lost 1 base and J 4 bases, leaving 10 bases between the germline ends. Per germline, CDR1 SEHNR and CDR2 FQNEAQ (reference sequence). The CDR3 is 14 residues long. The CDR3 protein is CASSLDGGLYGYTF. Here the CDR3 DNA reads TGTGCCAGCAGCTTAGACGGGGGCCTCTATGGCTACACCTTC.

The chain employs TRBV10-3 and TRBJ2-1, with D maybe TRBD1 (6 bases). The CDR3 extends over 17 amino acids. Trimming left V 0 bases short and J 1 base short, with 13 bases between. In germline, CDR1 is ENHRY, CDR2 SYGVKD. CDR3 loop: CAISESKWGRSYNEQFF. Written as DNA, the CDR3 is TGTGCCATCAGTGAGTCGAAATGGGGGCGGTCCTACAATGAGCAGTTCTTC.

This clone was found a few times. This likely came from a read error, as a far larger clone is one base away. The rearrangement links TRBV6-5 to TRBJ1-5; no clear D. Trimming left V 6 bases short and J 0 bases short, with 6 bases between. The CDR3 is 13 residues long. Germline V gene sequence: CDR1 MNHEY, CDR2 SVGAGI. CDR3 nucleotide sequence: TGTGCCAGCAGCACATATAGCAATCAGCCCCAGCATTTT. Translating gives CASSTYSNQPQHF.